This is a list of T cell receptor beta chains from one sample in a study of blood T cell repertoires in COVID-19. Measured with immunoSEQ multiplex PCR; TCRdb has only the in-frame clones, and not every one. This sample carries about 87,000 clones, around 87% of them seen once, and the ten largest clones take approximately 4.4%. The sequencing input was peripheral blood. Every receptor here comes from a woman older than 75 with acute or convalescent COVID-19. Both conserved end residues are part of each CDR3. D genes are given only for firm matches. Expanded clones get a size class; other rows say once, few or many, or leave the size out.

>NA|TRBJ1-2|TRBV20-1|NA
TGCAGTGCAGAAGGGGTCGGTGGCTACACCTTC
CSAEGVGGYTF
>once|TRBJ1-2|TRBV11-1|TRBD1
TGTGCCAGCAGCTCCTCTCGGACAGGGTTTGGCTACACCTTC
CASSSSRTGFGYTF
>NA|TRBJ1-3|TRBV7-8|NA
TGTGCCAGCAGCTTAGCCGCCGGTCCCTCTGGAAACACCATATATTTT
CASSLAAGPSGNTIYF
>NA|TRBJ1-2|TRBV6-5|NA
TGTGCCACCGTCCCGGCCCCATTAGCCGGAGGCTACACCTTC
CATVPAPLAGGYTF
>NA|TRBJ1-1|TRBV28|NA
TGTGCCAGCACCTTGGGGCAGATGAACACTGAAGCTTTCTTT
CASTLGQMNTEAFF
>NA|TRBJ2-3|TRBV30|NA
TGTGCCTGGAGCCCGGGACTTACAGATACGCAGTATTTT
CAWSPGLTDTQYF
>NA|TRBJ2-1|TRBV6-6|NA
TGTGCCAGCAGTCGCGTAGCCGGCTGGAGCTCCTACAATGAGCAGTTCTTC
CASSRVAGWSSYNEQFF
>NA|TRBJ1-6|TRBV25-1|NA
TGTGCCAGCAATAATAGGACATCCCGAGGCACCTATAATTCACCCCTCCACTTT
CASNNRTSRGTYNSPLHF
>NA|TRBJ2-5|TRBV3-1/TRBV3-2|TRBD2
TGTGCCAGCAGCTTTGACGGGGGGAAGCAAGAGACCCAGTACTTC
CASSFDGGKQETQYF
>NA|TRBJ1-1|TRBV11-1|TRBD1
TGTGCCAGCAGCCCTGGGGACAGGGCGGCTTTCTTT
CASSPGDRAAFF
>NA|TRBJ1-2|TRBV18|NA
TGTGCCAGCTCACCACCATCTACTTATGGCTACACCTTC
CASSPPSTYGYTF
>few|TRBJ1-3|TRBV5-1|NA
TGCGCCAGCAGCCGGGAGTCTGGAAACACCATATATTTT
CASSRESGNTIYF
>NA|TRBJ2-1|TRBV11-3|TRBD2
TGTGCCAGCAGCTTAGATCCACCGGGGGGAGGAGAGCAGTTCTTC
CASSLDPPGGGEQFF
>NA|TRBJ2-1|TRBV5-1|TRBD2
TGCGCCAGCAGCTTGGCCGTTCTAGCGGCACCGTATTTAGATGAGCAGTTCTTC
CASSLAVLAAPYLDEQFF
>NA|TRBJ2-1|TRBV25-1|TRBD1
TGTGCCAGCACCGTTAATAGACCCAGGGGGTCATCCTACAATGAGCAGTTCTTC
CASTVNRPRGSSYNEQFF
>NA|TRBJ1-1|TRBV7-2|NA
TGTGCCAGCAGCTTAAGGGGGAACACTGAAGCTTTCTTT
CASSLRGNTEAFF
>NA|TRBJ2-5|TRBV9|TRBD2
TGTGCCAGCAGCATGACTAGCGGGGACCGCCAAGAGACCCAGTACTTC
CASSMTSGDRQETQYF
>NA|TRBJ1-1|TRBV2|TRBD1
TGTGCCAGCAGCACGACAGGGGGCCGAACCACTGAAGCTTTCTTT
CASSTTGGRTTEAFF
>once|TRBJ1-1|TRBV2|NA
TGTGCCAGCAGTTGGGGGGGAAACACTGAAGCTTTCTTT
CASSWGGNTEAFF
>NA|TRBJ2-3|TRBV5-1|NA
TGCGCCAGCAGCACCGGACTAAGCACAGATACGCAGTATTTT
CASSTGLSTDTQYF
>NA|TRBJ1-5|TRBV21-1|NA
TGTGCCAGCAGCACATACACCTCCGGACAGGGCGGGAATAGCAATCAGCCCCAGCATTTT
CASSTYTSGQGGNSNQPQHF
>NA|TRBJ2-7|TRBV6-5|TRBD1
TGTGCCAGCAGTAAACAGGGGCTGCCCCTCTACGAGCAGTACTTC
CASSKQGLPLYEQYF
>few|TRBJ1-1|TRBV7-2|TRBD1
TGTGCCAGCAGCTTATGGCAGGGGGTCACTGAAGCTTTCTTT
CASSLWQGVTEAFF
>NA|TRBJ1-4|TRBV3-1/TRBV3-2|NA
TGTGCCAGCAGCCAAGAAGCCGAGAACGGAAAACTGTTTTTT
CASSQEAENGKLFF
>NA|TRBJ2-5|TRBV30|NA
TGTGCCTGGAGTGGACAGCTAAGGACCCAGTACTTC
CAWSGQLRTQYF
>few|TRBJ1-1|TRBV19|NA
TGTGCCAGTAGTTTAGTCCCTCAGATGTCTGAAGCTTTCTTT
CASSLVPQMSEAFF
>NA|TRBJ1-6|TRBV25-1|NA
TGTGCCAGCAGCCCCTTCGGTGGTTCACCCCTCCACTTT
CASSPFGGSPLHF
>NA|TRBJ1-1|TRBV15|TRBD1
TGTGCCACCAGCAGAGGCTCAAACAGGGGCGCCAACACTGAAGCTTTCTTT
CATSRGSNRGANTEAFF
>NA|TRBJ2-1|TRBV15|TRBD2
TGTGCCACCAGCAGAGATCGGAGCGGGGAACACAATGAGCAGTTCTTC
CATSRDRSGEHNEQFF
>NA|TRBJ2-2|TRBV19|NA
TGTGCCAGTATAGGGGGAAAGAGGACCGGGGAGCTGTTTTTT
CASIGGKRTGELFF
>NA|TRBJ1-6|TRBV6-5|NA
TGTGCCAGCAGTTACTCAAATGGGCAAGGACCCCTCCACTTT
CASSYSNGQGPLHF